This T cell receptor (beta chain) was captured by sequencing in a study of blood T cell repertoires in COVID-19. In germline, CDR1 is MGHRA, CDR2 YSYEKL. The CDR3 sequence is 15 residues long. The V and J ends lost 1 base and 1 base, in that order; junction bases with no gene match: 3. Clinical history reported by participants formed the basis on which cohorts were assigned. Sequencing used immunoSEQ multiplex PCR; TCRdb keeps in-frame clones, though not all of them. The data show some 500,000 clones, roughly 90% seen once. The gene calls are TRBV4-1 and TRBJ2-7; 8 bases map to TRBD2. Sequences were obtained from PBMCs or T cells enriched from blood (not recorded which). This TCR derives from a woman aged 40 to 50 who had recovered from COVID-19. The CDR3 DNA follows: TGCGCCAGCAGCCAAGTGGTAGCGGGGTCCTACGAGCAGTACTTC. Amino acid sequence: CASSQVVAGSYEQYF.